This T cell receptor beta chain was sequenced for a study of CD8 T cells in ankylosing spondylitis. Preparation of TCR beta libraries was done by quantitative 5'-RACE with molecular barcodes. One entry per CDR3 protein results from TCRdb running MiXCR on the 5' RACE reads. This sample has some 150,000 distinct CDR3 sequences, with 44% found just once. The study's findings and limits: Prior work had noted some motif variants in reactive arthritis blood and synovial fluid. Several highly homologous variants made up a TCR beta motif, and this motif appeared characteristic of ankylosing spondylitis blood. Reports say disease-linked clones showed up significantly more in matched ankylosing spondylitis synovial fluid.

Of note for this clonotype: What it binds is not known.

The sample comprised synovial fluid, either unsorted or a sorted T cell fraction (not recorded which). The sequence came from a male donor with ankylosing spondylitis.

CDR3 in amino acids: CASSSKPGWGQPNYGYTF. The CDR3 nucleotides are TGTGCCAGCAGCTCTAAACCGGGATGGGGACAGCCTAACTATGGCTACACCTTC. The chain couples TRBV11-1 to TRBJ1-2; 7 bases fit TRBD1. Unmatched junction bases numbered 14, after V lost 4 bases and J lost 0 bases. Germline CDR1 reads SGHAT; CDR2 reads FQDESV (reference sequence). This CDR3 comprises 18 residues.